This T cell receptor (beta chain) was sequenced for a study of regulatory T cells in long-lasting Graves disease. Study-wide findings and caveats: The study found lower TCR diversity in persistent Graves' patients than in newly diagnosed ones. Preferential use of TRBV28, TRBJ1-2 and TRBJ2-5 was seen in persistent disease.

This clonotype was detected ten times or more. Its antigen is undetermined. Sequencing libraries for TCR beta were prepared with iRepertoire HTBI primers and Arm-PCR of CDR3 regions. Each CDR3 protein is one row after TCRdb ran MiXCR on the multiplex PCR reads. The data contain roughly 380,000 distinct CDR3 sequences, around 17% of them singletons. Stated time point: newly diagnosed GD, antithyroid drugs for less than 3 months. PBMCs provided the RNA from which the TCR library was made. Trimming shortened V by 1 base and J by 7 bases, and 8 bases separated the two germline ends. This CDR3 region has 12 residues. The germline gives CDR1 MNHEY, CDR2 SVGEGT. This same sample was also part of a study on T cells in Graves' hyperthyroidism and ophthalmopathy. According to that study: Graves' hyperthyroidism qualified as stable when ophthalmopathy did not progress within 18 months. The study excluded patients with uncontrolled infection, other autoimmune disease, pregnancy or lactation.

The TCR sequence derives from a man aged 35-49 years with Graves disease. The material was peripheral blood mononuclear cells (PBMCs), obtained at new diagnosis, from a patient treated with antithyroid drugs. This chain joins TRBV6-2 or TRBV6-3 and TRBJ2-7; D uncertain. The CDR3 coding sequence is TGTGCCAGCAGTTACTGGCACGGTGAGCAGTACTTC. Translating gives CASSYWHGEQYF.